This note documents a single TCR beta chain sequence. Its specificity is unknown. As for treatment: roughly 10-day PBMC culture with coronavirus spike peptide pools or control peptides (ViraFEST assay). Per the germline V gene, CDR1 is SGHTA and CDR2 is FQGNSA. With V trimmed by 4 bases and J by 7 bases, 10 bases remained unmatched. The CDR3 contains 17 residues. The data were obtained in a study of vaccination and CD4 T cells after COVID-19. Sequence data for DNA of cultured CD4+ T cells were generated by the Oncomine TCR Beta short-read assay. A single record per CDR3 protein comes from TCRdb applying MiXCR to the PCR reads. Altogether over 4,000 distinct CDR3 sequences are present, under 70% being singletons, with the ten largest covering around 26%.

This sequence was found in a human donor who had recovered from COVID-19. The sequencing sample was made of CD4+ T cells from blood, cultured in vitro. The J gene is TRBJ1-6, the V gene TRBV7-2, with 10 bases lining up with TRBD1. DNA for the CDR3: TGTGCCAGCAGCTCCCTGGGACAGGGGCCTAGGAATTCACCCCTCCACTTT. Amino acids: CASSSLGQGPRNSPLHF. The full variable domain, its missing parts supplied by reference TRBV7-2 and TRBJ1-6, is GAGVSQSPSNKVTEKGKDVELRCDPISGHTALYWYRQSLGQGLEFLIYFQGNSAPDKSGLPSDRFSAERTGGSVSTLTIQRTQQEDSAVYLCASSSLGQGPRNSPLHFGNGTRLTVT.